Shown below are 5 T cell receptor beta chains from a single sample sequenced in a study of shared clonotypes between healthy human individuals. Method: immunoSEQ multiplex PCR; TCRdb's copy keeps in-frame clones and lacks some. Of millions of clones listed, 85% to 95% are singletons. Sequences were obtained from naive CD4+ T cells sorted from blood. Stated subset: CD45RA+ positively selected. These receptors all stem from a young man in good health.

At least ten counts were recorded for this clone. V gene TRBV11-2 combines with J gene TRBJ1-1; D not resolved. V was pared by 0 bases and J by 1 base, with 6 bases between. The CDR3 runs to 14 residues. CDR1 is SGHAT and CDR2 is FQNNGV in the germline V gene. Written as DNA, the CDR3 is TGTGCCAGCAGCTTAGACGGTACGAACACTGAAGCTTTCTTT. It yields the protein CASSLDGTNTEAFF.

This clone was picked up one time. The chain has TRBV6-5 and TRBJ1-4; 7 bases are a match to TRBD1. Germline V gene lookup returns CDR1 MNHEY and CDR2 SVGAGI. The CDR3 runs to 16 residues. Unmatched junction bases numbered 13, after V lost 4 bases and J lost 8 bases. The CDR3 region is CASSLNRGIGHEKLFF. The CDR3 coding sequence is TGTGCCAGCAGTTTGAACAGGGGAATCGGACACGAAAAACTGTTTTTT.

The rearrangement joins TRBV2 to TRBJ1-6; 9 bases map to TRBD1. CDR1 is SNHLY and CDR2 is FYNNEI in the germline V gene. The CDR3 has 16 amino acids. After removal of 6 bases from V and 7 bases from J, the junction contained 10 bases not matched to a gene. The DNA for the CDR3 is TGTGCCAGCAGATCCACGACAGGGGGTCAGAATTCACCCCTCCACTTT. It encodes CASRSTTGGQNSPLHF. Full variable domain (outside the CDR3, taken from reference TRBV2 and TRBJ1-6): EPEVTQTPSHQVTQMGQEVILRCVPISNHLYFYWYRQILGQKVEFLVSFYNNEISEKSEIFDDQFSVERPDGSNFTLKIRSTKLEDSAMYFCASRSTTGGQNSPLHFGNGTRLTVT.

V and J are TRBV5-4 and TRBJ1-2, with D maybe TRBD1 (6 bases). The germline V gene encodes CDR1 SGHNT and CDR2 YYREEE (reference sequence). The CDR3 extends over 16 amino acids. The V end was cut by 0 bases, the J end by 3 bases, with 15 bases between. The CDR3 bases are TGTGCCAGCAGCTTGGATTCCAGGGGAAGCTACTATGGCTACACCTTC. Its protein product is CASSLDSRGSYYGYTF.

The rearrangement links TRBV7-9 to TRBJ1-5; D unresolved. CDR3 length: 16 residues. The V gene lost 5 bases and the J gene lost 6 bases, with 20 bases spanning the gap. From germline, CDR1 is SEHNR and CDR2 FQNEAQ (reference sequence). The CDR3, as DNA: TGTGCCAGCAGCGACACCTTTACACTGTCCGGTCAGCCCCAGCATTTT. This translates into CASSDTFTLSGQPQHF.